The 9 T cell receptor beta chains below come from one sample, sequenced in a study of OX40 agonist ivuxolimab in advanced cancers. TCRdb keeps only in-frame clones here, not all; method: immunoSEQ multiplex PCR. The sample contains about 70,000 clones, roughly 80% of which appear only once. The sample in question was CD4+ or CD8+ T cells sorted from blood, obtained in a trial of the OX40 agonist ivuxolimab. These receptors all come from an adult with an advanced solid tumor such as melanoma, head and neck, liver or kidney cancer.

In this sample, this clone turned up a few times. This chain joins TRBV2 and TRBJ2-1; the match to TRBD2 covers 9 bases. Per the germline V gene, CDR1 is SNHLY and CDR2 is FYNNEI. CDR3 length: 17 amino acids. Losses at the gene ends were 3 bases for V and 4 bases for J; bases not matched to a gene: 10. This chain's CDR3 is CASSERLAGAFYNEQFF. In DNA form, the CDR3 reads TGTGCCAGCAGTGAGCGTTTAGCGGGGGCCTTTTACAATGAGCAGTTCTTC.

The genes are TRBV25-1 and TRBJ1-2; 8 nucleotides agree with TRBD1. V trimming: 1 base; J trimming: 4 bases; junction bases outside the gene matches: 11. The CDR3 loop spans 17 amino acids. CDR1 is MGHDK and CDR2 is SYGVNS in the germline V gene. CDR3 protein: CASSESGRGPPSYGYTF. DNA for the CDR3: TGTGCCAGCAGTGAATCCGGCAGGGGGCCCCCTTCCTATGGCTACACCTTC.

This chain uses TRBV30 with TRBJ2-1, with TRBD2 as a possible D gene (6 bases). V lost 4 bases and J lost 5, with 12 bases in between. The CDR3 loop spans 13 amino acids. From germline, CDR1 is GTSNPN and CDR2 SVGIG (reference sequence). The CDR3 protein is CAWNSGPNNEQFF. CDR3 DNA: TGTGCCTGGAACAGCGGGCCCAACAATGAGCAGTTCTTC.

CDR3 amino acids: CAWSPGPDTQYF. The CDR3 DNA reads as TGTGCCTGGAGTCCAGGGCCAGATACGCAGTATTTT. V is TRBV30 and J is TRBJ2-3, with a weak D call TRBD1 (5 bases). V was trimmed by 2 bases and J by 4 bases, leaving 7 bases between them. This CDR3 has 12 amino acids. Germline CDR1 is GTSNPN and CDR2 is SVGIG (reference sequence).

This chain connects TRBV6-1 to TRBJ2-7; D is possibly TRBD1 (6 bases). The CDR3 is 14 amino acids. V lost 5 bases to trimming and J lost 2 bases, with 13 bases between them. Per the germline V gene, CDR1 is MNHNS and CDR2 is SASEGT. CDR3 amino acids: CASSLTGPPYEQYF. The DNA for the CDR3 is TGTGCCAGCAGTTTGACAGGTCCTCCCTACGAGCAGTACTTC.

The V gene is TRBV2, the J gene TRBJ1-5; no definite D call. The CDR3 spans 15 residues. Germline loops: CDR1 SNHLY, CDR2 FYNNEI. The V end lost 5 bases, the J end lost 2 bases, and 13 bases lay between the germline ends. The CDR3 loop reads CASSPEALRNQPQHF. The CDR3 nucleotides are TGTGCCAGCAGTCCCGAGGCTTTGCGCAATCAGCCCCAGCATTTT.

This clone has more than one count but fewer than ten. The J gene is TRBJ1-5, the V gene TRBV21-1. TRBV21-1 is described as a pseudogene. This CDR3 contains 15 residues. CDR3 loop: CASSSRGWGHQPQHF. The DNA for the CDR3 is TGTGCCAGCAGCAGCCGGGGGTGGGGCCATCAGCCCCAGCATTTT.

V usage is TRBV27 and J usage is TRBJ1-2, with 12 bases fitting TRBD1. CDR1 and CDR2 (germline): MNHEY, SMNVEV (reference sequence). Trimming took 3 bases from V and 8 from J; bases not matched to a gene: 7. The CDR3 contains 15 residues. CDR3 nucleotide sequence: TGTGCCAGCAGTTTGTTGGGACAGGGGGCGCAGGGCTACACCTTC. Translation gives CASSLLGQGAQGYTF.

CDR3 coding DNA: TGTGCCAGCAGCAAATCGACAGGGGGCTACGACGAGCAGTACTTC. Its translation: CASSKSTGGYDEQYF. V gene TRBV21-1 combines with J gene TRBJ2-7; the DNA was not used to check the table's D call, TRBD1. TRBV21-1 is deemed a pseudogene. The CDR3 is 15 residues long.